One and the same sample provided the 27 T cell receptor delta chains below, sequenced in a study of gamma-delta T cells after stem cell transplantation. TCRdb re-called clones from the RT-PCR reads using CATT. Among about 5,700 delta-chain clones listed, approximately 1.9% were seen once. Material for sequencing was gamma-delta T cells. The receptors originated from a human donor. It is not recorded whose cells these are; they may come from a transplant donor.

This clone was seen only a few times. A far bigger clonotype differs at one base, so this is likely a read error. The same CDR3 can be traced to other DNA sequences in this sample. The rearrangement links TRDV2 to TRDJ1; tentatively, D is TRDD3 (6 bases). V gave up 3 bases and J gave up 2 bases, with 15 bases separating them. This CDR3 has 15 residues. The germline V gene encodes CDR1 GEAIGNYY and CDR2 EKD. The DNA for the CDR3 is TGTGCCTGTGACTTACTGGGAGATTGGACCGATAAACTCATCTTT. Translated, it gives CACDLLGDWTDKLIF.

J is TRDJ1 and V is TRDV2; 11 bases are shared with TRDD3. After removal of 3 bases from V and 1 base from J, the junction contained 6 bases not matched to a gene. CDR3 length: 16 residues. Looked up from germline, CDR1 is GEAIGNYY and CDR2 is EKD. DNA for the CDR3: TGTGCCTGTGACCAAGTACTGGGGGATATCACCGATAAACTCATCTTT. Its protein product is CACDQVLGDITDKLIF.

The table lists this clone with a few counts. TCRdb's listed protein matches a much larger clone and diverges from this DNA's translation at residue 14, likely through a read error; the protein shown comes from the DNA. The CDR3 loop reads CACDLLGGEYTDKVIF. As DNA, the CDR3 is TGTGCCTGTGATCTACTGGGGGGCGAGTACACCGATAAAGTCATCTTT. The chain employs TRDV2 and TRDJ1; TRDD3 matches 8 bases. The CDR3 totals 16 residues. The germline V gene encodes CDR1 GEAIGNYY and CDR2 EKD.

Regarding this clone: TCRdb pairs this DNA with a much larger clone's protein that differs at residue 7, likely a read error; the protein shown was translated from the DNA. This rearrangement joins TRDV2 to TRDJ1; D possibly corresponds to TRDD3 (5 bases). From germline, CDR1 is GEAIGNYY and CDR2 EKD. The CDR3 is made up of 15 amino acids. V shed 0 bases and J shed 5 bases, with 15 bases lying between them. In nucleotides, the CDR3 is TGTGCCTGTGACACCGTTTGGGGAGGCCGAGATAAACTCATCTTT. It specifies CACDTVWGGRDKLIF.

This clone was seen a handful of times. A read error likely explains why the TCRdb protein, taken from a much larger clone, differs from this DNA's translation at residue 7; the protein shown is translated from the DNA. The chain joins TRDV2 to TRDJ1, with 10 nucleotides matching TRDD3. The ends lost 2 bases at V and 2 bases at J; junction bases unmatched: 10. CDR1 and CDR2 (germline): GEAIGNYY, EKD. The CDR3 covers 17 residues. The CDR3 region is CACDNLPGDTRTDKLIF. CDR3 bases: TGTGCCTGTGACAACTTACCGGGGGATACGCGTACCGATAAACTCATCTTT.

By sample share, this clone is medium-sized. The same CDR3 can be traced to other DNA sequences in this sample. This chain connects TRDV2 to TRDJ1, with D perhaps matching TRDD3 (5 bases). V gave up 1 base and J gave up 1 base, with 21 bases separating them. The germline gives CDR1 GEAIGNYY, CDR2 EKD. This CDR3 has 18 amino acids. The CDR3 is CACDTWGPAGVPTDKLIF. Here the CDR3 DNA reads TGTGCCTGTGACACTTGGGGACCAGCGGGGGTCCCCACCGATAAACTCATCTTT.

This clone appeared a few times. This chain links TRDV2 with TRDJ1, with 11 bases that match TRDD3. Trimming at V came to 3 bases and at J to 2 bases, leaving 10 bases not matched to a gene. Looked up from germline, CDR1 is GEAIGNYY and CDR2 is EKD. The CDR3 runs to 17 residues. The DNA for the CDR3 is TGTGCCTGTGACCGAGTACTGGGGGATAGTCAGACCGATAAACTCATCTTT. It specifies CACDRVLGDSQTDKLIF.

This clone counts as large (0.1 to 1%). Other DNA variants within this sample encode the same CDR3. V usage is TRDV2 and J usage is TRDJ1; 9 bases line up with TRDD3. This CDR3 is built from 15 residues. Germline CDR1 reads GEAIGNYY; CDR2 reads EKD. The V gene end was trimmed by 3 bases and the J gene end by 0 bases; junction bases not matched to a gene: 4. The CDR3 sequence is CACDLLGDYTDKLIF. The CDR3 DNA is TGTGCCTGTGACTTACTGGGGGACTACACCGATAAACTCATCTTT.

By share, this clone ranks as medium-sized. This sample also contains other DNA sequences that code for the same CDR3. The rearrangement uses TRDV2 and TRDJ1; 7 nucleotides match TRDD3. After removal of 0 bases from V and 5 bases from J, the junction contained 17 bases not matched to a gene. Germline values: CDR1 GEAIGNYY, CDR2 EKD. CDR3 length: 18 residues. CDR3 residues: CACDTVPMGDPPSDKLIF. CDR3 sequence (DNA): TGTGCCTGTGACACCGTCCCTATGGGGGACCCCCCCTCGGATAAACTCATCTTT.

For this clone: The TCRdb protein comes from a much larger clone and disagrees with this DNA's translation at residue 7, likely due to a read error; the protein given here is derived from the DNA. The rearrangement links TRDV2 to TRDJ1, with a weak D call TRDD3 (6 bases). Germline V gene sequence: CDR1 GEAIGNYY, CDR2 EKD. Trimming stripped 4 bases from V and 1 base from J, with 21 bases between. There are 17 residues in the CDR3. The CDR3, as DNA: TGTGCCTGTGATAACCTGAGGGATAATATGGGCACCGATAAACTCATCTTT. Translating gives CACDNLRDNMGTDKLIF.

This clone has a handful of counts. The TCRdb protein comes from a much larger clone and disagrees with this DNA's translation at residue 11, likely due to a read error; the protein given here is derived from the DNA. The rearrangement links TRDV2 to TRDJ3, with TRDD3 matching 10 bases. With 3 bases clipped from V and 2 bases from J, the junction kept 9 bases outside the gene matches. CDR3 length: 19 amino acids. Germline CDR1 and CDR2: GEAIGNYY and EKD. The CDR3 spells CACDSTDGGYPWDTRQMFF. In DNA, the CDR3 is TGTGCCTGTGACTCCACGGATGGGGGATACCCCTGGGACACCCGACAGATGTTTTTC.

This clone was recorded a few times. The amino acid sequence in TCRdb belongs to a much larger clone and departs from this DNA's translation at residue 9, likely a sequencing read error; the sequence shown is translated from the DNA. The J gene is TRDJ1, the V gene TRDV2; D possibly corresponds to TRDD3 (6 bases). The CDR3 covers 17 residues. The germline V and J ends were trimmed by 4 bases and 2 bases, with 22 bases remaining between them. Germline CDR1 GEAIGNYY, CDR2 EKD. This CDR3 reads CACEGLGPVHGTDKLIF. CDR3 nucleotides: TGTGCCTGTGAGGGACTGGGTCCGGTGCACGGGACCGATAAACTCATCTTT.

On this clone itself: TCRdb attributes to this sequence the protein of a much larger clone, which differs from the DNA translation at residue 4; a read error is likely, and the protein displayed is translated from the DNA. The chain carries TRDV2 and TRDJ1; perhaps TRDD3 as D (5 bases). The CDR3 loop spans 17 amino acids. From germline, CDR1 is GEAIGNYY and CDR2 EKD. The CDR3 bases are TGTGCCTGTTACACGGTGAGTTACACTGGTGAAACCGATAAACTCATCTTT. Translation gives CACYTVSYTGETDKLIF.

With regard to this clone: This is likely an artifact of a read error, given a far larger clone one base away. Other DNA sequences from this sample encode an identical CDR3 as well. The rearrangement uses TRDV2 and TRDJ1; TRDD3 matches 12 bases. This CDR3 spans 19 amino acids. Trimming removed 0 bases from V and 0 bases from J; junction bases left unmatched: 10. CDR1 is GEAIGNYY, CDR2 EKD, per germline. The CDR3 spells CACDTLVLGDTDYTDKLIF. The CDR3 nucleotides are TGTGCCTGTGACACCCTAGTACTGGGGGATACAGATTACACCGATAAACTCATCTTT.

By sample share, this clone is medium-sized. CDR3 DNA sequence: TGTGCCTGTGACCAACTGGGGGACCGAAACATGGGGGGGGATAAACTCATCTTT. It is translated as CACDQLGDRNMGGDKLIF. V and J are TRDV2 and TRDJ1; 9 bases line up with TRDD3. J gave up 5 bases and V 3 bases, and 18 bases lay outside the gene matches. The V gene's germline CDR1 is GEAIGNYY and CDR2 EKD. The CDR3 consists of 18 residues.

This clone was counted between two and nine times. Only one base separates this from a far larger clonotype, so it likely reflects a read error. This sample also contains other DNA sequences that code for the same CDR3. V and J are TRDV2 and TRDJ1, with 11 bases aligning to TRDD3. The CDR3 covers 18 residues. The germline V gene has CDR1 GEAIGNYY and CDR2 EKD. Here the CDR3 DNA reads TGTGCCTGCGACACCGTTGGTGGGGGATACGCGCGCACCGATAAACTCATCTTT. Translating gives CACDTVGGGYARTDKLIF.

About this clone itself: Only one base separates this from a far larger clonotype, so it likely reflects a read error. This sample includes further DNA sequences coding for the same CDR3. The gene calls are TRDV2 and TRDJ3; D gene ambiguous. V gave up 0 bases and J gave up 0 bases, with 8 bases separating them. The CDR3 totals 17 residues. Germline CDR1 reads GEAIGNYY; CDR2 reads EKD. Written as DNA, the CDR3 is TGTGCCTGTGACACCGTCCTTGACTCCTGGGACACCCGACAGATGTTTTTC. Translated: CACDTVLDSWDTRQMFF.

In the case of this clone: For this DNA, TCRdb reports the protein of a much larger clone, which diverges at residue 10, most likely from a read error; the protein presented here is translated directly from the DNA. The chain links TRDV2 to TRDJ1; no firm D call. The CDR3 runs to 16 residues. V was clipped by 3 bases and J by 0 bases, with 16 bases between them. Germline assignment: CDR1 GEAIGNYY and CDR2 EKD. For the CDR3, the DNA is TGTGCCTGTGACCTCGTACCCGGCTCGGACACCGATAAACTCATCTTT. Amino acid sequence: CACDLVPGSDTDKLIF.

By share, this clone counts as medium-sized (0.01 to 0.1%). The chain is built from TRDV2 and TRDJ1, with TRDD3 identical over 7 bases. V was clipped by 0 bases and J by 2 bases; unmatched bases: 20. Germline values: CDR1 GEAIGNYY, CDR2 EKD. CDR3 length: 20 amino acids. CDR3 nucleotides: TGTGCCTGTGACACCGTGGGGATAGGGCGGAGTCGAGAGAATACCGATAAACTCATCTTT. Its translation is CACDTVGIGRSRENTDKLIF.

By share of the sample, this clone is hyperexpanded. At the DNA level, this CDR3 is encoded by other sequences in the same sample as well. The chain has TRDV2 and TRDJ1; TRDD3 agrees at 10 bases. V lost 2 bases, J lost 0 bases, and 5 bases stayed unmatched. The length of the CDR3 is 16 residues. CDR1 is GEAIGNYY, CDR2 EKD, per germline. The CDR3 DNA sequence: TGTGCCTGTGACAAACTGGGGGATCGATACACCGATAAACTCATCTTT. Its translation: CACDKLGDRYTDKLIF.

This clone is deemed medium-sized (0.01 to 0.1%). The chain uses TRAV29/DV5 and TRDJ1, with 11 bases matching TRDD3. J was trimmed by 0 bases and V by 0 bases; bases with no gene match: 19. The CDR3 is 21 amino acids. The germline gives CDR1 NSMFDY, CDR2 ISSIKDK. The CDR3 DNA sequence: TGTGCAGCAAGCGTCCTACTCGGCAACTACTGGGGGATAGGGTACACCGATAAACTCATCTTT. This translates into CAASVLLGNYWGIGYTDKLIF.

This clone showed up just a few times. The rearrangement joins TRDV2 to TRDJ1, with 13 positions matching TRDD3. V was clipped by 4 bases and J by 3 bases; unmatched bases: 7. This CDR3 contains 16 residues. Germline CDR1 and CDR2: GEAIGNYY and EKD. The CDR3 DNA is TGTGCCTGTGATCACGTACTGGGGGATACGGCCGATAAACTCATCTTT. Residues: CACDHVLGDTADKLIF.

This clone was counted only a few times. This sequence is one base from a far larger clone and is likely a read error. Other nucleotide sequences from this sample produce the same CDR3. The DNA of the CDR3 is TGTGCCTGTGACCGATTGGGGGATCAAAGAGTGTACACCGATAAACTCATCTTT. It yields the protein CACDRLGDQRVYTDKLIF. The V call is TRDV2, the J call TRDJ1, with 8 bases fitting TRDD3. V lost 3 bases to trimming and J lost 0 bases; unmatched junction nucleotides: 14. CDR3 size: 18 residues. CDR1 is GEAIGNYY, CDR2 EKD, per germline.

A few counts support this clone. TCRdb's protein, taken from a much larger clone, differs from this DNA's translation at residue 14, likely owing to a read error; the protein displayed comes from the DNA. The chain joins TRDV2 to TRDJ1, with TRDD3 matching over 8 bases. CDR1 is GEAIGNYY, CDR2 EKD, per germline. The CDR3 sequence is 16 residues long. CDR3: CACDKLGGVKTDKPIF. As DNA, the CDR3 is TGTGCCTGTGACAAACTGGGGGGAGTAAAGACCGATAAACCCATCTTT.

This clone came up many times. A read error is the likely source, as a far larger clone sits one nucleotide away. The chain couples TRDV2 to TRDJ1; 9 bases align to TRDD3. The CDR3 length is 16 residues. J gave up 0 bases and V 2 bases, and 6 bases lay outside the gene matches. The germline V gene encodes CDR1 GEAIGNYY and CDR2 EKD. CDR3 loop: CACDNLGDRYTDKLIF. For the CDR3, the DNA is TGTGCCTGTGACAATCTGGGGGATCGATACACCGATAAACTCATCTTT.

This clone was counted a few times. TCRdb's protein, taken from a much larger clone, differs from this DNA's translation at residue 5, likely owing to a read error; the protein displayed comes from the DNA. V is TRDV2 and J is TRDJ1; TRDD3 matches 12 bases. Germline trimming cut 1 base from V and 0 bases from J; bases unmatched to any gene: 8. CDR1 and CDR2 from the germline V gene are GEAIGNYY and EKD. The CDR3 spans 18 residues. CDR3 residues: CACDTLLGDTSYTDKLIF. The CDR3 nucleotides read TGTGCCTGTGACACATTACTGGGGGATACAAGTTACACCGATAAACTCATCTTT.

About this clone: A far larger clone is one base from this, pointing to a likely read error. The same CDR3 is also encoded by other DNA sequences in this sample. The CDR3 nucleotides read TGTGCCTGTGACATGATCAACGTAGGGGGGTTCGCCTACACCGATAAACTCATCTTT. It is translated as CACDMINVGGFAYTDKLIF. V and J are TRDV2 and TRDJ1, with D perhaps matching TRDD3 (5 bases). The germline gives CDR1 GEAIGNYY, CDR2 EKD. Trimming left V 2 bases short and J 0 bases short, with 24 bases between. CDR3 length: 19 residues.